Below are 27 T cell receptor beta chains sequenced from a single sample in a study of blood T cell repertoires in COVID-19. Sequencing was performed with immunoSEQ multiplex PCR; in TCRdb, only in-frame clones are kept and a portion is missing. Among nearly 350,000 clones listed, around 88% were seen once. The source material was peripheral blood. The receptors stem from a man younger than 40 with active or convalescent COVID-19.

The chain employs TRBV20-1 and TRBJ2-3; D is possibly TRBD2 (5 bases). CDR1 DFQATT and CDR2 SNEGSKA come from the germline V gene (reference sequence). This CDR3 has 13 residues. V lost 3 bases and J lost 4, with 11 bases in between. Here the CDR3 DNA reads TGCAGTGCTAGTACTGGAGGACCAGATACGCAGTATTTT. Protein sequence: CSASTGGPDTQYF.

The chain carries TRBV4-3 and TRBJ2-1, with 11 positions matching TRBD2. Germline V gives CDR1 LGHNA, CDR2 YSLEER. The CDR3 covers 13 residues. V lost 4 bases and J lost 16; bases outside the gene matches: 9. The CDR3 is CASSPASGGPRFF. The CDR3 coding sequence is TGCGCCAGCAGCCCAGCTAGCGGGGGGCCTCGATTCTTC.

The chain has TRBV30 and TRBJ2-2; D is perhaps TRBD1 (6 bases). Trimming removed 8 bases from V and 8 bases from J, with 18 bases in between. This CDR3 spans 13 amino acids. Per the germline V gene, CDR1 is GTSNPN and CDR2 is SVGIG (reference sequence). The CDR3 loop is CAGKQGDYGELFF. CDR3 coding DNA: TGTGCCGGCAAACAGGGTGATTATGGGGAGCTGTTTTTT.

The V and J genes are TRBV27 and TRBJ1-5; 7 bases map to TRBD1. The CDR3 runs 15 residues. CDR1 is MNHEY and CDR2 is SMNVEV in the germline V gene (reference sequence). V shed 0 bases and J 3 bases; nucleotides not matched to a gene: 2. The CDR3 DNA is TGTGCCAGCAGTTTATCCAGGGGGTTCAATCAGCCCCAGCATTTT. It is translated as CASSLSRGFNQPQHF.

Here the CDR3 DNA reads TGTGCCAGCAGATCACAGGGGGAAAACTATGGCTACACCTTC. Amino acids: CASRSQGENYGYTF. The J gene is TRBJ1-2, the V gene TRBV7-9; 8 positions agree with TRBD1. The junction had 5 bases not matched to a gene; V was cut back by 6 bases and J by 2 bases. Germline CDR1 SEHNR, CDR2 FQNEAQ (reference sequence). This CDR3 is 14 amino acids long.

This clone was found once. The chain couples TRBV19 to TRBJ2-7, with 8 bases aligning to TRBD1. The V gene's germline CDR1 is LNHDA and CDR2 SQIVND (reference sequence). V lost 3 bases, J lost 2 bases, and 3 bases stayed unmatched. This CDR3 contains 14 residues. CDR3 amino acids: CASSMTGDAYEQYF. Here the CDR3 DNA reads TGTGCCAGTAGTATGACAGGGGACGCCTACGAGCAGTACTTC.

The CDR3 DNA follows: TGTGCCACCAGTGATTCGTCCGGGACAGGGGAAGAGACCCAGTACTTC. As protein: CATSDSSGTGEETQYF. V is TRBV24-1 and J is TRBJ2-5, with TRBD1 matching over 10 bases. Trimming at V came to 2 bases and at J to 3 bases, leaving 5 bases not matched to a gene. The CDR3 sequence is 16 residues long. CDR1 and CDR2 (germline): KGHDR, SFDVKD.

This clone was seen only a few times. V gene TRBV28 combines with J gene TRBJ2-5; tentative D call: TRBD1 (5 bases). CDR1 and CDR2 (germline): MDHEN, SYDVKM. CDR3 length: 15 residues. The ends were cut back, 5 bases at V and 3 bases at J, with 16 bases in the middle. CDR3 sequence reads: CASSPLHRQKETQYF. CDR3 DNA sequence: TGTGCCAGCAGTCCCCTCCATCGACAGAAAGAGACCCAGTACTTC. Together with reference TRBV28 and TRBJ2-5, the CDR3 gives the full variable domain: DVKVTQSSRYLVKRTGEKVFLECVQDMDHENMFWYRQDPGLGLRLIYFSYDVKMKEKGDIPEGYSVSREKKERFSLILESASTNQTSMYLCASSPLHRQKETQYFGPGTRLLVL.

The chain employs TRBV7-9 and TRBJ2-7; 8 bases line up with TRBD2. The CDR3 spans 15 residues. In germline, CDR1 is SEHNR, CDR2 FQNEAQ (reference sequence). V dropped 4 bases and J dropped 3; count of bases not matched to a gene: 8. This CDR3 is CASSSPSAGVYEQYF. Written as DNA, the CDR3 is TGTGCCAGCAGCTCCCCTTCAGCGGGAGTCTACGAGCAGTACTTC.

V gene TRBV7-9 combines with J gene TRBJ2-1; tentative D call: TRBD1 (6 bases). Germline values: CDR1 SEHNR, CDR2 FQNEAQ (reference sequence). CDR3 size: 16 residues. Between the trimmed V and J ends, which lost 7 bases and 11 bases, there was a span of 27 bases. CDR3 protein: CASTSRGGLVIQKQFF. The CDR3 nucleotides are TGTGCCAGCACTTCTAGAGGGGGTCTAGTGATTCAAAAGCAGTTCTTC.

This chain links TRBV6-2 or TRBV6-3 with TRBJ1-3; 7 nucleotides agree with TRBD1. Per germline, CDR1 MNHEY and CDR2 SVGEGT. Trimming at V came to 7 bases and at J to 0 bases, leaving 9 bases not matched to a gene. CDR3 length: 16 amino acids. The CDR3, as DNA: TGTGCCAGCAACCCGGGACAGACATCCTCTGGAAACACCATATATTTT. It specifies CASNPGQTSSGNTIYF.

This clone was detected many times. This chain uses TRBV21-1 with TRBJ1-5; the table's TRBD1 call for D was not verified on the DNA. TRBV21-1 is termed a pseudogene. The CDR3 spans 15 residues. Written as DNA, the CDR3 is TGTGCCAGCAGCAAAGATAAGGGGGTCAATCAGCCCCAGCATTTT. Protein sequence: CASSKDKGVNQPQHF.

V usage is TRBV3-1 (or the pseudogene TRBV3-2) and J usage is TRBJ1-5; possible D gene TRBD1, 6 bases. V was shortened by 3 bases and J by 6 bases, with 15 bases between the two germline ends. The CDR3 has 15 residues. The germline CDR1 and CDR2 sequences are LGHDT and YNNKEL (reference sequence). CDR3 region: CASSQAARGGQPQHF. The CDR3 DNA reads TGTGCCAGCAGCCAGGCTGCCAGGGGTGGTCAGCCCCAGCATTTT.

This rearrangement joins TRBV6-5 to TRBJ1-4; possible D gene TRBD1, 6 bases. Germline V gene lookup returns CDR1 MNHEY and CDR2 SVGAGI. With 6 bases removed from V and 7 bases from J, the gap between germline ends came to 12 bases. This CDR3 contains 13 residues. The CDR3 loop reads CASRPEDSEKLFF. The DNA for the CDR3 is TGTGCCAGCAGACCCGAGGACAGTGAAAAACTGTTTTTT.

V gene TRBV11-3 combines with J gene TRBJ1-2, with 11 bases lining up with TRBD1. The trim removed 5 bases at V and 7 bases at J, leaving 15 bases unmatched. This CDR3 has 17 residues. The V gene's germline CDR1 is SGHNT and CDR2 YENEEA. As DNA, the CDR3 is TGTGCCAGCAGCCCAACGGCGGGACAGGGGGAACGTGGTGGCTACACCTTC. Protein product: CASSPTAGQGERGGYTF.

This chain joins TRBV7-2 and TRBJ1-2; the match to TRBD1 covers 7 bases. The ends lost 5 bases at V and 7 bases at J; junction bases unmatched: 13. CDR1 SGHTA and CDR2 FQGNSA come from the germline V gene. The CDR3 contains 15 residues. The CDR3 nucleotides are TGTGCCAGCAGCCGCGGGGACAGCCTTTTAGGTGGCTACACCTTC. Translation: CASSRGDSLLGGYTF.

CDR3 sequence reads: CASSLDRVGSGELFF. The CDR3 DNA is TGTGCCAGCAGCCTGGACAGGGTGGGGTCCGGGGAGCTGTTTTTT. This chain links TRBV9 with TRBJ2-2; TRBD1 matches at 8 bases. The length of the CDR3 is 15 residues. CDR1 is SGDLS and CDR2 is YYNGEE in the germline V gene. V lost 4 bases to trimming and J lost 6 bases; unmatched junction nucleotides: 8. Full variable domain (missing parts from reference TRBV9 and TRBJ2-2): DSGVTQTPKHLITATGQRVTLRCSPRSGDLSVYWYQQSLDQGLQFLIQYYNGEERAKGNILERFSAQQFPDLHSELNLSSLELGDSALYFCASSLDRVGSGELFFGEGSRLTVL.

This clone was detected only once. The chain joins TRBV11-3 to TRBJ1-2, with D tentatively TRBD1 (6 bases). Germline CDR1 SGHNT, CDR2 YENEEA. This CDR3 region has 15 residues. V shed 1 base and J shed 4 bases, with 13 bases lying between them. This CDR3 is CASSLGRQGFYGYTF. As DNA, the CDR3 is TGTGCCAGCAGCTTAGGGCGTCAGGGGTTCTATGGCTACACCTTC.

The chain employs TRBV2 and TRBJ1-3; D may be TRBD1 (5 bases). V was clipped by 5 bases and J by 3 bases, with 17 bases between them. The CDR3 extends over 16 amino acids. CDR1 is SNHLY, CDR2 FYNNEI, per germline. The CDR3 loop is CASSRFQGTVGNTIYF. Written as DNA, the CDR3 is TGTGCCAGCAGTCGGTTTCAGGGTACTGTTGGAAACACCATATATTTT.

The rearrangement joins TRBV24-1 to TRBJ1-5, with TRBD1 identical over 7 bases. The CDR3 is 15 residues long. The V gene's germline CDR1 is KGHDR and CDR2 SFDVKD. V gave up 3 bases and J gave up 4 bases; unmatched junction bases: 5. The CDR3: CATSDPDRPNQPQHF. DNA for the CDR3: TGTGCCACCAGTGATCCGGACAGGCCTAATCAGCCCCAGCATTTT.

This clone turned up a few times. In nucleotides, the CDR3 is TGTGCCAGCACTAACAATCAGCCCCAGCATTTT. Translation: CASTNNQPQHF. The chain joins TRBV27 to TRBJ1-5; D ambiguous. In germline, CDR1 is MNHEY, CDR2 SMNVEV (reference sequence). CDR3 length equals 11 residues. V lost 7 bases and J lost 3, with 4 bases in between.

CDR3 sequence (DNA): TGTGCCAGCAGTTTATACGGGGGATACACCGGGGAGCTGTTTTTT. Its translation: CASSLYGGYTGELFF. The chain links TRBV28 to TRBJ2-2, with D possibly matching TRBD2 (6 bases). V shed 1 base and J shed 3 bases, with 9 bases lying between them. The CDR3 covers 15 residues. Germline V gene lookup returns CDR1 MDHEN and CDR2 SYDVKM.

The chain employs TRBV5-4 and TRBJ2-7, with D maybe TRBD1 (6 bases). CDR1 is SGHNT, CDR2 YYREEE, per germline (reference sequence). V dropped 2 bases and J dropped 2 bases, with 11 bases sitting between them. CDR3 length equals 14 residues. The DNA of the CDR3 is TGTGCCAGCAGCTTCGGGACACAAACCTACGAGCAGTACTTC. Its translation is CASSFGTQTYEQYF.

This clone was observed a handful of times. The chain has TRBV6-4 and TRBJ2-7; possible D gene TRBD1, 6 bases. CDR1 is MRHNA, CDR2 SNTAGT, per germline. The CDR3 covers 12 residues. Between the trimmed V and J ends, which lost 7 bases and 5 bases, there was a span of 12 bases. The CDR3 loop reads CASIGGLHEQYF. The DNA of the CDR3 is TGTGCCAGCATAGGGGGTTTGCACGAGCAGTACTTC.

V and J are TRBV19 and TRBJ2-5; D might be TRBD2 (6 bases). V dropped 4 bases and J dropped 2 bases, with 8 bases sitting between them. Germline assignment: CDR1 LNHDA and CDR2 SQIVND (reference sequence). The CDR3 extends over 13 amino acids. The CDR3 DNA sequence: TGTGCCAGTAGTAGGGGACTGCAAGAGACCCAGTACTTC. Residues: CASSRGLQETQYF.

The gene calls are TRBV2 and TRBJ2-2; D is uncertain. The V gene's germline CDR1 is SNHLY and CDR2 FYNNEI. This CDR3 has 17 residues. V was cut by 6 bases and J by 6 bases, with 23 bases left in between. The CDR3 DNA reads TGTGCCAGCAGCCCCCAACCCACTCACGAAAACGCCGGGGAGCTGTTTTTT. It is translated as CASSPQPTHENAGELFF.

This chain links TRBV11-3 with TRBJ2-5, with TRBD2 matching 16 bases. The V gene's germline CDR1 is SGHNT and CDR2 YENEEA. This CDR3 is 15 amino acids long. Unmatched junction bases numbered 6, after V lost 5 bases and J lost 9 bases. As DNA, the CDR3 is TGTGCCAGCAGCACCGGGACTAGCGGGGGGGTGGCCCAGTACTTC. This gives the protein CASSTGTSGGVAQYF. The variable domain in full, with the rest retrieved from reference TRBV11-3 and TRBJ2-5, is EAGVVQSPRYKIIEKKQPVAFWCNPISGHNTLYWYLQNLGQGPELLIRYENEEAVDDSQLPKDRFSAERLKGVDSTLKIQPAELGDSAVYLCASSTGTSGGVAQYFGPGTRLLVL.